The present entry profiles one T cell receptor (beta chain) with its context. What it recognizes is unknown. Here immunoSEQ multiplex PCR was the method, and the copy in TCRdb shows in-frame clones only, minus some. The sample records around 50,000 clones, around 74% being singletons. This sample was included in a study of PD-1 blockade in classical Hodgkin lymphoma. As for the study in general: Patients had nivolumab dosed at 3 mg/kg, delivered intravenously every 2 weeks. General study results and limits: The baseline diversity of complete responders showed similarity to that of newly diagnosed patients. Although disease activity or prior therapy may be involved, causes of the repertoire differences remain undefined.

Trimming cost V 0 bases and J 2 bases, with 6 bases left between them. The CDR3 is made up of 14 amino acids. Germline V gene data show CDR1 as WNHNN and CDR2 as SYGVQD (reference sequence). Documented time point: cycle 4 day 1 (C4D1), after more than five weeks of nivolumab. All the patients suffered relapse after autologous stem cell transplantation, and brentuximab vedotin exposure differed. Sequenced material: peripheral blood mononuclear cells (PBMCs), taken before the fourth cycle of nivolumab. This TCR was recovered from a human donor with classical Hodgkin lymphoma. The V gene is TRBV10-1, the J gene TRBJ2-3; no reliable D call. As DNA, the CDR3 is TGCGCCAGCAGTGAGTCGTCTTTCACAGATACGCAGTATTTT. Encoded protein: CASSESSFTDTQYF.